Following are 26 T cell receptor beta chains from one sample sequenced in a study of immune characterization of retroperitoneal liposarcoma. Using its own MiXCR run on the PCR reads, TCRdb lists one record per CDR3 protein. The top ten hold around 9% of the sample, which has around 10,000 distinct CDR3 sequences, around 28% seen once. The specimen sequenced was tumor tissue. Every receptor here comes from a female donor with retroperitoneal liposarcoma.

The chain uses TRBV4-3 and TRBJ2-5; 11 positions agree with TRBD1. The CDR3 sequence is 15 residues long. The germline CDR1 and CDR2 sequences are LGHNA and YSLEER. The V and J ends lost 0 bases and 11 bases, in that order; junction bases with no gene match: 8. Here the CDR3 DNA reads TGCGCCAGCAGCCAAGAGGGACAGGGGGTTCGTGAGCAGTACTTC. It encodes CASSQEGQGVREQYF.

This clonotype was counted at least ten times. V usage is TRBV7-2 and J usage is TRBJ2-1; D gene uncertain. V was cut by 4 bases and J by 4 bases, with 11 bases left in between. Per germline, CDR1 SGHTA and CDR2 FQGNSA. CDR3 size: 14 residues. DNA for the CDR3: TGTGCCAGCAGCTCCCCCGGCCAATACAATGAGCAGTTCTTC. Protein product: CASSSPGQYNEQFF.

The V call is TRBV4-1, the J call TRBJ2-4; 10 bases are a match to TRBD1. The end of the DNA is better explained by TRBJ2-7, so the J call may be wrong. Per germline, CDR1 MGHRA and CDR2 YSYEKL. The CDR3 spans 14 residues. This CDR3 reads CASSPWTGGYEQYF. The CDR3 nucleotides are TGCGCCAGCAGCCCCTGGACAGGGGGCTACGAGCAGTACTTC.

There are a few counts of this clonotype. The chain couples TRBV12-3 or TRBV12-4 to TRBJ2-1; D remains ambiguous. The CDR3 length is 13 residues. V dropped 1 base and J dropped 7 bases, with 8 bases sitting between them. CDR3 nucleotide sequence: TGTGCCAGCAGTTTAGGGGTAAGAAATGAGCAGTTCTTC. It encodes CASSLGVRNEQFF.

The CDR3, as DNA: TGTGCCAGCGGGCGGGGAAATGAGCAGTACTTC. Protein product: CASGRGNEQYF. The J gene is TRBJ2-5, the V gene TRBV27, with TRBD2 as a possible D gene (6 bases). The length of the CDR3 is 11 residues. The V gene's germline CDR1 is MNHEY and CDR2 SMNVEV (reference sequence). V dropped 8 bases and J dropped 11 bases, with 15 bases sitting between them.

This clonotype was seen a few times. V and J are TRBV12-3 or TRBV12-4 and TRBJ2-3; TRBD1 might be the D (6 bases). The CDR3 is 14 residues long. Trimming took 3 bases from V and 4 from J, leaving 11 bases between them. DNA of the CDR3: TGTGCCAGCAGTTTGAGGGGGATTCCAGATACGCAGTATTTT. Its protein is CASSLRGIPDTQYF.

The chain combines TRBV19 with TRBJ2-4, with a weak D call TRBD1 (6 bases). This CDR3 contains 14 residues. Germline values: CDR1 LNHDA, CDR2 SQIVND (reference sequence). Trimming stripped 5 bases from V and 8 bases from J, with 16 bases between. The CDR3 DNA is TGTGCCAGTAGTCTAGGGACAACGCGAGACATTCAGTACTTC. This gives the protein CASSLGTTRDIQYF.

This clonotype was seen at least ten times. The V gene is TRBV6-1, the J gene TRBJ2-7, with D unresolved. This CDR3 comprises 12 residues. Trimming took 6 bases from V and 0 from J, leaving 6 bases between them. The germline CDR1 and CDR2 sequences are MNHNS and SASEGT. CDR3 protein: CASSSSSYEQYF. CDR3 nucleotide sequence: TGTGCCAGCAGCTCTAGCTCCTACGAGCAGTACTTC.

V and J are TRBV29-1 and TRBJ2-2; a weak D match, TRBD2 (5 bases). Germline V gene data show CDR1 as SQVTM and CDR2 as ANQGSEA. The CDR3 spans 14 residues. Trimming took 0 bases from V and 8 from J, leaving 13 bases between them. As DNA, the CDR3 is TGCAGCGTTGAAGATACGGGGAAGCTTGGGGAGCTGTTTTTT. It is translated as CSVEDTGKLGELFF.

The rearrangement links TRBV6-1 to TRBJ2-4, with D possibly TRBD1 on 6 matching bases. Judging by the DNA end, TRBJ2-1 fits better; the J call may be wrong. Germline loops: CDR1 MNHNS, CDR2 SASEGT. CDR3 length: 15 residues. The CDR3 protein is CASSKPGHKVFEQFF. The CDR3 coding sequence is TGTGCCAGCAGTAAACCGGGACACAAGGTGTTCGAGCAGTTCTTC.

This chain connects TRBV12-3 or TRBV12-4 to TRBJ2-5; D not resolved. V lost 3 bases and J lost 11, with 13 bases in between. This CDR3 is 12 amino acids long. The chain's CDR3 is CASSLYSGKQYF. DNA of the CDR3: TGTGCCAGCAGTTTGTACTCCGGCAAGCAGTACTTC.

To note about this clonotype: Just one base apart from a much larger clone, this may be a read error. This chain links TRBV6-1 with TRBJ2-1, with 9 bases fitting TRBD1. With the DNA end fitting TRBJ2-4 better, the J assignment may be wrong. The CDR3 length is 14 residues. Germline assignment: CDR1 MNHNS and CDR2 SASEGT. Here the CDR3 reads CASGADRGSYDQYF. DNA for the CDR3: TGTGCCAGTGGAGCGGACAGGGGATCCTACGATCAGTACTTC.

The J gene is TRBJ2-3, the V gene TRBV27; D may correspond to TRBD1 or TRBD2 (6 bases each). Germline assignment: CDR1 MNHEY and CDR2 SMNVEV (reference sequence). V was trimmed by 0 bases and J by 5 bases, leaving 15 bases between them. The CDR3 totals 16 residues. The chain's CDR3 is CASSLSGALGGDTQYF. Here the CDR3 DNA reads TGTGCCAGCAGTTTATCGGGGGCTCTGGGGGGAGATACGCAGTATTTT.

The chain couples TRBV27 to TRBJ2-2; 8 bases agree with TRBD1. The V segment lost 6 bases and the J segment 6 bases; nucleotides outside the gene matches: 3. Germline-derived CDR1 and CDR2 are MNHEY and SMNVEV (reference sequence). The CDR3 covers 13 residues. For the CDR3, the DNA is TGTGCCAGCAGGACAGGGGATGCCGGGGAGCTGTTTTTT. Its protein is CASRTGDAGELFF.

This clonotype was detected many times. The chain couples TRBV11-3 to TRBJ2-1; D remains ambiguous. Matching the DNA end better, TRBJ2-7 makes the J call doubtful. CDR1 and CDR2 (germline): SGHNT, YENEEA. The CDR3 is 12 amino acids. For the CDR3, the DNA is TGTGCCAGCAGCTTAGTTCAATACGAGCAGTACTTC. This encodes CASSLVQYEQYF.

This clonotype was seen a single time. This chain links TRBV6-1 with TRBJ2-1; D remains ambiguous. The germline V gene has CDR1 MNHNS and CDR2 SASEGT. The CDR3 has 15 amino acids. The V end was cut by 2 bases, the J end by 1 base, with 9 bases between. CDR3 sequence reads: CASSESASSYNEQFF. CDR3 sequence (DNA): TGTGCCAGCAGTGAATCGGCTTCTTCCTACAATGAGCAGTTCTTC.

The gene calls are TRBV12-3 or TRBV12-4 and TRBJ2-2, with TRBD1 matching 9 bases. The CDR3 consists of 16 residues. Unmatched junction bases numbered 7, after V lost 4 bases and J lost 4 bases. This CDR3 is CASSSIDRGVTGELFF. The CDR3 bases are TGTGCCAGCAGTTCAATCGACAGGGGGGTCACCGGGGAGCTGTTTTTT.

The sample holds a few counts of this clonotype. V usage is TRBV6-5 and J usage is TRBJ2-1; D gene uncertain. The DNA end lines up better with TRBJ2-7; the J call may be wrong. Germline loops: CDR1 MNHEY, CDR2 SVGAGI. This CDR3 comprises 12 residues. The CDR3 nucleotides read TGTGCCAGCAGTTACCTGAACTACGAGCAGTACTTC. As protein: CASSYLNYEQYF.

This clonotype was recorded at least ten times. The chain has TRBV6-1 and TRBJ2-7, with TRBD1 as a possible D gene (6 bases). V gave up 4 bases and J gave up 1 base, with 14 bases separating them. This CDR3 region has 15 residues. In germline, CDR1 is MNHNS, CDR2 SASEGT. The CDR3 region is CASSAGQSFSYEQYF. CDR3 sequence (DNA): TGTGCCAGCAGTGCCGGACAGTCGTTTTCCTACGAGCAGTACTTC.

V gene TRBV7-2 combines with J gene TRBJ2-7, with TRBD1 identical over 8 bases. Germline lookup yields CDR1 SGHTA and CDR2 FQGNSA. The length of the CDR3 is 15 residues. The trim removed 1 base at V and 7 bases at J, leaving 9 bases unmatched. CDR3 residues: CASSLGTGFYNEQYF. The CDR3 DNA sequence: TGTGCCAGCAGCTTAGGGACAGGGTTTTACAATGAGCAGTACTTC.

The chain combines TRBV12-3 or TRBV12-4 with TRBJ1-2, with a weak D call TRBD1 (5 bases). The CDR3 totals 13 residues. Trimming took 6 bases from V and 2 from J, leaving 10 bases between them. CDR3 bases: TGTGCCAGCAGCCCCAGGGTAAACTATGGCTACACCTTC. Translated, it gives CASSPRVNYGYTF.

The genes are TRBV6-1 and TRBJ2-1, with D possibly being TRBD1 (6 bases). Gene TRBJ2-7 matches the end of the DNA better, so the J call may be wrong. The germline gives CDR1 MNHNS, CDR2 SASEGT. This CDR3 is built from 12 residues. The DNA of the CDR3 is TGTGCCAGCAATCCCAGGGGTGATGAGCAGTACTTC. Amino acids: CASNPRGDEQYF.

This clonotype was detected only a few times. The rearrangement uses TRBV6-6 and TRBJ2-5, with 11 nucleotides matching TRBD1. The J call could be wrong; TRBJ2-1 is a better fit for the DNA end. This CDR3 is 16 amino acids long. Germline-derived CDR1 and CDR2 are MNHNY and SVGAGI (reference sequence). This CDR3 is CASSYSTPGQGGEQFF. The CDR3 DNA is TGTGCCAGCAGTTACTCTACTCCGGGACAGGGGGGTGAGCAGTTCTTC.

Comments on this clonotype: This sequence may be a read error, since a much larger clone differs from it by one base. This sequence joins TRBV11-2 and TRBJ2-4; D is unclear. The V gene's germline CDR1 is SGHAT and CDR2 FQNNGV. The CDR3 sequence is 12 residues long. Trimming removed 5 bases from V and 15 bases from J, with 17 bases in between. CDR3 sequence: CASSLTTETRYF. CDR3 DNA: TGTGCCAGCAGCCTTACGACGGAGACCCGGTACTTC.

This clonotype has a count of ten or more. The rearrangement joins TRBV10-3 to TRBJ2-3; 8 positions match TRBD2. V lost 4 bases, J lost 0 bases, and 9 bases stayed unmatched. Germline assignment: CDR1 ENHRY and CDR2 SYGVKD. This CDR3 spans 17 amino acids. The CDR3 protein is CAISASGGLASTDTQYF. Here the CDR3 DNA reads TGTGCCATCAGTGCGTCGGGAGGGCTCGCTAGCACAGATACGCAGTATTTT.

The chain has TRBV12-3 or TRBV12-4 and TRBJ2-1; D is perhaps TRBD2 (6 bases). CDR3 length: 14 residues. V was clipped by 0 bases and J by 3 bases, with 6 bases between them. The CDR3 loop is CASSLAGGYNEQFF. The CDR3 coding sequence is TGTGCCAGCAGTTTAGCGGGGGGCTACAATGAGCAGTTCTTC.